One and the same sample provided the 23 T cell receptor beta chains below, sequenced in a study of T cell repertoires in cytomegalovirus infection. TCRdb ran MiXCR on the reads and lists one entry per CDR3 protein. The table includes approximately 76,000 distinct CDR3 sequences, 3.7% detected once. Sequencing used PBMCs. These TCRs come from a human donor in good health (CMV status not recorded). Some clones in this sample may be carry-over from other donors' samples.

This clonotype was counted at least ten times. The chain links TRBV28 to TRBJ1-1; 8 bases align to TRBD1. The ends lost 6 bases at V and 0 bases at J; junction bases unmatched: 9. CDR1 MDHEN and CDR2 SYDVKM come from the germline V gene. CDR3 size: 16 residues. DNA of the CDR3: TGTGCCAGCAGACCCGGGACAGGAGACATGAACACTGAAGCTTTCTTT. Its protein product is CASRPGTGDMNTEAFF.

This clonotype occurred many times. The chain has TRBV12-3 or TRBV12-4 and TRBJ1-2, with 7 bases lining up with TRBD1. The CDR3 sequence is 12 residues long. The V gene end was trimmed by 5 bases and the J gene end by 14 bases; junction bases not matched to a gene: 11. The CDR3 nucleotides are TGTGCCAGCAGTCCAACCGACAGGGAGACGACCTTC. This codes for CASSPTDRETTF.

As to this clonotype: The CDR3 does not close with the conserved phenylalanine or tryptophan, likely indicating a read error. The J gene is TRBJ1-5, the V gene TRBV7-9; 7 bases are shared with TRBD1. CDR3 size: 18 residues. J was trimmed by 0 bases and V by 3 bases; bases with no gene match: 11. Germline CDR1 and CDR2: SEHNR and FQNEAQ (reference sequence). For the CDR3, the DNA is TGTGCCAGCAGCTTCGTCCGGGACAGCCTCTATAGCAATCAGCCCCAGCATTTG. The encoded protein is CASSFVRDSLYSNQPQHL.

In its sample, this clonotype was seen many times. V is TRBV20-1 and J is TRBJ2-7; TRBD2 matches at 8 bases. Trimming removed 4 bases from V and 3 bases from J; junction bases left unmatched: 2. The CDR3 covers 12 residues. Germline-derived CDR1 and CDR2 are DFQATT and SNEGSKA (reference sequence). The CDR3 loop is CSAMRGDYEQYF. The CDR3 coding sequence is TGCAGTGCTATGCGGGGGGACTACGAGCAGTACTTC.

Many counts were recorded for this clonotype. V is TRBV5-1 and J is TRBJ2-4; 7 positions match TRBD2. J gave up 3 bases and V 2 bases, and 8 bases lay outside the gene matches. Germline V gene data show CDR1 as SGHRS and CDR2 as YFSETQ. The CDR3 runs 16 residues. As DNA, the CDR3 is TGCGCCAGCAGCTTTCGGGGGGAGTTTGGCAAAAACATTCAGTACTTC. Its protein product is CASSFRGEFGKNIQYF.

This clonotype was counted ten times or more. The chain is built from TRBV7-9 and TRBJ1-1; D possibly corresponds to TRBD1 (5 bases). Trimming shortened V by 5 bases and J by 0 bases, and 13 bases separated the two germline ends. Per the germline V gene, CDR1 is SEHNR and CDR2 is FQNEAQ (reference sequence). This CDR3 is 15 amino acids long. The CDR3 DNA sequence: TGTGCCAGCAGCCGTCGTGGGGGGGTGAACACTGAAGCTTTCTTT. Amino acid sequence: CASSRRGGVNTEAFF.

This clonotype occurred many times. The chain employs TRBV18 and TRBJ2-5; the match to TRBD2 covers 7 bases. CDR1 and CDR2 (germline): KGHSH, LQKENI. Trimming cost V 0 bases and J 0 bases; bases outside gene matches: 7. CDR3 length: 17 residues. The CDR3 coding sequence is TGTGCCAGCTCACCACCCGCTCCTGGGGGGGACCAAGAGACCCAGTACTTC. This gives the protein CASSPPAPGGDQETQYF.

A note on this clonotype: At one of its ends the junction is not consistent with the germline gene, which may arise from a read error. DNA for the CDR3: TGTGCCAGCAGCCGCTCCAAGTACGAGCAGTATTTC. Protein: CASSRSKYEQYF. The chain combines TRBV7-2 with TRBJ2-7; D is unclear. This CDR3 comprises 12 residues. Germline CDR1 and CDR2: SGHTA and FQGNSA.

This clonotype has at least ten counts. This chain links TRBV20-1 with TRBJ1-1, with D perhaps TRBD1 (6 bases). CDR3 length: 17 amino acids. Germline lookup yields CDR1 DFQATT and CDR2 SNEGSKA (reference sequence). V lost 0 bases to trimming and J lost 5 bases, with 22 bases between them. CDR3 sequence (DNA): TGCAGTGCTAGAGATCCGGGGGCCCGACCGGGGGTAACTGAAGCTTTCTTT. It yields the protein CSARDPGARPGVTEAFF.

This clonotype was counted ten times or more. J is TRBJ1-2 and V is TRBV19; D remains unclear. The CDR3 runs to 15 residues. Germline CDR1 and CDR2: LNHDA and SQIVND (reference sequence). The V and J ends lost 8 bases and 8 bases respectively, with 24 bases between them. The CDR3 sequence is CASSPWASSGVGYTF. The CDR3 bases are TGTGCCAGTTCTCCTTGGGCCTCTTCAGGAGTGGGCTACACCTTC.

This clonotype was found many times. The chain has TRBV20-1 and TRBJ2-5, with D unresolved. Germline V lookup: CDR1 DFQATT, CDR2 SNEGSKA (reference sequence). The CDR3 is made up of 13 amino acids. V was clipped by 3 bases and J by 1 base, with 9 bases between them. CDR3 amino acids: CSASPTVQETQYF. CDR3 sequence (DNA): TGCAGTGCTAGTCCGACGGTCCAAGAGACCCAGTACTTC.

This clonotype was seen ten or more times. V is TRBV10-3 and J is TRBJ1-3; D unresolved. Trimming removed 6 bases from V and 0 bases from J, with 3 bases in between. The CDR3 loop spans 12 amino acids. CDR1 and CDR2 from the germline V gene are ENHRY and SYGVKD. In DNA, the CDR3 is TGTGCCATCAGGGTCTCTGGAAACACCATATATTTT. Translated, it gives CAIRVSGNTIYF.

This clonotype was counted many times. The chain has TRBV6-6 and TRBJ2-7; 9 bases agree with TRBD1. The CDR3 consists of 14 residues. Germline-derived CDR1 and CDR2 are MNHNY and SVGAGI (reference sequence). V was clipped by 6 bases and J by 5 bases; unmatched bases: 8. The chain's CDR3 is CASRGTGRGNEQYF. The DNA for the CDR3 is TGTGCCAGCAGGGGGACAGGGCGCGGGAACGAGCAGTACTTC.

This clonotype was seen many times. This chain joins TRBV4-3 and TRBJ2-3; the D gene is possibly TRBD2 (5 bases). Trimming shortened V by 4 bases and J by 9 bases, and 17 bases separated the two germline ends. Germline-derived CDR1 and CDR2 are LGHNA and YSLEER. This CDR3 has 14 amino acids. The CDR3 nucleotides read TGCGCCAGCAGCCCCCGGGAAACCGATTTAACGCAGTATTTT. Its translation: CASSPRETDLTQYF.

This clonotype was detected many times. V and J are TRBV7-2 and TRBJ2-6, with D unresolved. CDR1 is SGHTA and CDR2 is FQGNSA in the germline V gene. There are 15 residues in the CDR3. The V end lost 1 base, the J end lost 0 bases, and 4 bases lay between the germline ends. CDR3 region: CASSLDVSGANVLTF. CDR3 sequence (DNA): TGTGCCAGCAGCTTAGATGTCTCTGGGGCCAACGTCCTGACTTTC.

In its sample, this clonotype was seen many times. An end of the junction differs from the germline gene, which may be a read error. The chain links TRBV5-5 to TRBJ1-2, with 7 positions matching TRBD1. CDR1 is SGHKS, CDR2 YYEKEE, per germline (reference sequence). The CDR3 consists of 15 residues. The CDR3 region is CVSRDDREAYYGYTF. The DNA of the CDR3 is TGTGTCAGCAGAGATGACAGGGAGGCCTACTATGGCTACACCTTC.

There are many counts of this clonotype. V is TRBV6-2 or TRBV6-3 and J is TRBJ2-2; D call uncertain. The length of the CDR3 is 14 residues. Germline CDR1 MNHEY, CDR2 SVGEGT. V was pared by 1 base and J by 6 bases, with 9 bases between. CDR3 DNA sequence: TGTGCCAGCAGTTACTACTTTGGGCCCGGGGAGCTGTTTTTT. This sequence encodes CASSYYFGPGELFF.

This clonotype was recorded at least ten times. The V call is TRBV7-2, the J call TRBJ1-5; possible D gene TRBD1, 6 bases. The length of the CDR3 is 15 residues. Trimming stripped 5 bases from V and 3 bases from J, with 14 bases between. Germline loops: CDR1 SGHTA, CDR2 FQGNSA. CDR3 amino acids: CASSADGQPNQPQHF. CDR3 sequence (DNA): TGTGCCAGCAGCGCGGACGGACAGCCCAATCAGCCCCAGCATTTT. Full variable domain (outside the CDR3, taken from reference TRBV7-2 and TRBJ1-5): GAGVSQSPSNKVTEKGKDVELRCDPISGHTALYWYRQSLGQGLEFLIYFQGNSAPDKSGLPSDRFSAERTGGSVSTLTIQRTQQEDSAVYLCASSADGQPNQPQHFGDGTRLSIL.

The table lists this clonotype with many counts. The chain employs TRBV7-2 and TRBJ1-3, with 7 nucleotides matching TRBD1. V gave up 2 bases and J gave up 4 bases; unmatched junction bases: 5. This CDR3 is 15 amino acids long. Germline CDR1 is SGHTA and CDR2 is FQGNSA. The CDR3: CASSLYPGQGNTIYF. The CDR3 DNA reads TGTGCCAGCAGCTTATATCCGGGACAGGGAAACACCATATATTTT.

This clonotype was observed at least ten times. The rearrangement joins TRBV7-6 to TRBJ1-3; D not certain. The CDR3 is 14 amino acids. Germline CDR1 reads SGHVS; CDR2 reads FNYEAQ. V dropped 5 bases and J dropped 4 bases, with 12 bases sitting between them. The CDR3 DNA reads TGTGCCAGCAGCCCCGACTACTCCGGAAACACCATATATTTT. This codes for CASSPDYSGNTIYF.

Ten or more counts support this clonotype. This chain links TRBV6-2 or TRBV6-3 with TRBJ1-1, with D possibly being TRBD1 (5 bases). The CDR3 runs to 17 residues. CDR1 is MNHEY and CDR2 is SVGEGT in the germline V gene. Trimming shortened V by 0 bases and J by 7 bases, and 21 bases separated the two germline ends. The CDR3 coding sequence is TGTGCCAGCAGTTACTCGATTGGCAGGGCTGGTGAGGGTGAAGCTTTCTTT. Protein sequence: CASSYSIGRAGEGEAFF.

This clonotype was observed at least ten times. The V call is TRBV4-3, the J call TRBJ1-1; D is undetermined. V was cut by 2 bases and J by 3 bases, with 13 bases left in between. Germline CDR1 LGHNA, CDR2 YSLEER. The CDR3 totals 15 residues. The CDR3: CASSQSRGTYTEAFF. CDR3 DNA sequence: TGCGCCAGCAGCCAATCACGGGGAACCTACACTGAAGCTTTCTTT.

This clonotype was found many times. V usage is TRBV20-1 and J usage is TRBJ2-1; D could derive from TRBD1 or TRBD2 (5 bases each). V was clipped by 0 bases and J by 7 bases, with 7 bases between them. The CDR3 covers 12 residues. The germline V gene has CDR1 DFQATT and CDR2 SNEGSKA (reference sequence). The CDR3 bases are TGCAGTGCTAGAGACGGGGCAAATGAGCAGTTCTTC. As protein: CSARDGANEQFF.